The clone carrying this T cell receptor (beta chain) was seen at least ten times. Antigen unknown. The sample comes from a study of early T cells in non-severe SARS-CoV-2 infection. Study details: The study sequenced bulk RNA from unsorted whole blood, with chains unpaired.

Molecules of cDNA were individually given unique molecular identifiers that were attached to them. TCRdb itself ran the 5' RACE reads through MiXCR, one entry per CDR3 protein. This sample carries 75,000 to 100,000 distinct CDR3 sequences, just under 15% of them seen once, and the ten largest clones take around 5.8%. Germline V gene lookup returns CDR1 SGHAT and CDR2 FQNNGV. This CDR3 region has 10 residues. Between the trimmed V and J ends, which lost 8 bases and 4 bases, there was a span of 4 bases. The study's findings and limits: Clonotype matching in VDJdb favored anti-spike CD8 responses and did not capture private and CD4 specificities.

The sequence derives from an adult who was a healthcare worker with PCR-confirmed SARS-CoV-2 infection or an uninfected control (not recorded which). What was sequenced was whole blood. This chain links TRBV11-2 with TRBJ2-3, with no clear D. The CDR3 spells CASGADTQYF. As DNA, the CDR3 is TGTGCCAGCGGGGCAGATACGCAGTATTTT.